The 2 T cell receptor beta chains below come from one sample, sequenced in a study of regulatory T cells in long-lasting Graves disease. Sample time point: newly diagnosed GD, antithyroid drugs for less than 3 months. PBMC RNA was the source of the TCR library. To make TCR beta libraries, researchers used iRepertoire HTBI primers and Arm-PCR of CDR3 regions. TCRdb redid the calling of the multiplex PCR reads with MiXCR, one entry per CDR3 protein. The data contain under 800,000 distinct CDR3 sequences, around 17% of them singletons. The sample was also linked to a second study, of T cells in Graves' hyperthyroidism and ophthalmopathy.

Sequenced material: peripheral blood mononuclear cells (PBMCs), taken at new diagnosis, from a patient treated with antithyroid drugs. Receptors originate from a woman in her 30s with Graves disease.

The chain has TRBV19 and TRBJ2-3; D assignment may be TRBD1 or TRBD2 (6 bases each). The V end lost 8 bases, the J end lost 1 base, and 16 bases lay between the germline ends. The CDR3 sequence is 15 residues long. From germline, CDR1 is LNHDA and CDR2 SQIVND (reference sequence). The DNA of the CDR3 is TGTGCCAGTCGAGACAGGAGGGGACGCACAGATACGCAGTATTTT. Its protein product is CASRDRRGRTDTQYF.

This clonotype was found once. This could be a read error, since a much larger clone is one nucleotide away. The chain uses TRBV27 and TRBJ1-5; 10 bases match TRBD1. Germline V gene data show CDR1 as MNHEY and CDR2 as SMNVEV (reference sequence). This CDR3 has 14 amino acids. J lost 7 bases, V lost 11 bases, and 11 bases had no gene match. CDR3 sequence: CAGKVGGQGQPQHF. CDR3 nucleotides: TGTGCCGGCAAGGTTGGGGGACAGGGGCAGCCCCAGCATTTT.